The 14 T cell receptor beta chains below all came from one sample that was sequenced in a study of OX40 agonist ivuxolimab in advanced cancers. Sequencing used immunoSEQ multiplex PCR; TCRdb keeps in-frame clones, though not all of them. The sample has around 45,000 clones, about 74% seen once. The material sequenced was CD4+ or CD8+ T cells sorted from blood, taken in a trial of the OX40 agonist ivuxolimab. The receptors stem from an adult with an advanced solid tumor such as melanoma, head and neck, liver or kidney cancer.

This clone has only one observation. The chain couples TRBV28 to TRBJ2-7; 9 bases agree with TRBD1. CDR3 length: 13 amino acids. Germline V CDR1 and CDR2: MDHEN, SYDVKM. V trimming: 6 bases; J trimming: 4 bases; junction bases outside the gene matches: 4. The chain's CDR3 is CASSPGQGYEQYF. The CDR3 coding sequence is TGTGCCAGCAGCCCCGGACAGGGGTACGAGCAGTACTTC.

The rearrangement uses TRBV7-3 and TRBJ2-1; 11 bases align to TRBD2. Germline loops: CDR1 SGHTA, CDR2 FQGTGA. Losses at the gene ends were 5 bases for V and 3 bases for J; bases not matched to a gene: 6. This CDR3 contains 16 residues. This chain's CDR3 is CASSRATSGIYNEQFF. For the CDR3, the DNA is TGTGCCAGCAGCCGAGCGACTAGCGGGATCTACAATGAGCAGTTCTTC.

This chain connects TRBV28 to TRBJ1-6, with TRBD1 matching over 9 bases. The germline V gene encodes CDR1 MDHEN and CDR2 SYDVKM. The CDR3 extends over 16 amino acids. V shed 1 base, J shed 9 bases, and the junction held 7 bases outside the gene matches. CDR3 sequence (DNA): TGTGCCAGCAGTTTATTATCGGGACAGGGTTCTTCACCCCTCCACTTT. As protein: CASSLLSGQGSSPLHF.

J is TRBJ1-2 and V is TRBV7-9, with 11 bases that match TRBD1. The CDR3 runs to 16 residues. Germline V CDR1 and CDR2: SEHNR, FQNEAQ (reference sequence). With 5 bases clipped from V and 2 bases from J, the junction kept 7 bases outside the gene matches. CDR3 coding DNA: TGTGCCAGCAGCGAGCCGGGACAGGGGGAAAACTATGGCTACACCTTC. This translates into CASSEPGQGENYGYTF.

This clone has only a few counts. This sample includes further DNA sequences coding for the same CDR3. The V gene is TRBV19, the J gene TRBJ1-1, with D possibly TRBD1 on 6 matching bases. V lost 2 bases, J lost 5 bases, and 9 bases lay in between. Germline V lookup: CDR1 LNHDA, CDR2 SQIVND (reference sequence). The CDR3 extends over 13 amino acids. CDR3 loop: CASSISRGTEAFF. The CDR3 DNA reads TGTGCCAGTAGTATATCTAGGGGGACTGAAGCTTTCTTT. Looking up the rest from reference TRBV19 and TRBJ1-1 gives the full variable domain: DGGITQSPKYLFRKEGQNVTLSCEQNLNHDAMYWYRQDPGQGLRLIYYSQIVNDFQKGDIAEGYSVSREKKESFPLTVTSAQKNPTAFYLCASSISRGTEAFFGQGTRLTVV.

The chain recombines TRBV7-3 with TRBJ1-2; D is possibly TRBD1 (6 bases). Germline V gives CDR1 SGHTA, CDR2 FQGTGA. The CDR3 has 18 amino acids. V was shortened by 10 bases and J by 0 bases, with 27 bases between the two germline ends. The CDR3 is CAIPGMGRGGRANYGYTF. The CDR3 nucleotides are TGTGCCATTCCGGGGATGGGCAGGGGCGGGAGAGCTAACTATGGCTACACCTTC.

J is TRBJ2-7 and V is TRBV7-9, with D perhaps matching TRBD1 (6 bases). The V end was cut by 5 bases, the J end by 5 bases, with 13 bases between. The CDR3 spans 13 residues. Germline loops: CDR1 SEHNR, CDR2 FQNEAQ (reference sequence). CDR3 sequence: CASSLKGVHEQYF. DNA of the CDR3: TGTGCCAGCAGCCTGAAGGGGGTACACGAGCAGTACTTC.

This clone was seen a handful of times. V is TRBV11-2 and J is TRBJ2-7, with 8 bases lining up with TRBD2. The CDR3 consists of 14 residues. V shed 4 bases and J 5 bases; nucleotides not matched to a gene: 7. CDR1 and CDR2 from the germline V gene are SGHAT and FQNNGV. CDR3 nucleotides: TGTGCCAGCAGCTGGGCAGCGGGAGCCAACGAGCAGTACTTC. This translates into CASSWAAGANEQYF. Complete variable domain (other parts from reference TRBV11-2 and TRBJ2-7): EAGVAQSPRYKIIEKRQSVAFWCNPISGHATLYWYQQILGQGPKLLIQFQNNGVVDDSQLPKDRFSAERLKGVDSTLKIQPAKLEDSAVYLCASSWAAGANEQYFGPGTRLTVT.

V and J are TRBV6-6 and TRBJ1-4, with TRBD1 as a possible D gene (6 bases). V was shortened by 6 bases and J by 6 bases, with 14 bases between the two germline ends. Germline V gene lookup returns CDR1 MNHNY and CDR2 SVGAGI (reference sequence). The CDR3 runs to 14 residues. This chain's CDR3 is CASRGQGWDEKLFF. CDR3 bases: TGTGCCAGCAGGGGACAAGGGTGGGATGAAAAACTGTTTTTT.

The CDR3 sequence is CATSTKGRARASYEQYF. CDR3 coding DNA: TGTGCCACCAGCACCAAGGGGCGGGCACGTGCCTCCTACGAGCAGTACTTC. The rearrangement links TRBV15 to TRBJ2-7, with D perhaps given as TRBD1 or TRBD2 (5 bases each). The CDR3 loop spans 17 amino acids. Germline CDR1 is LNHNV and CDR2 is YYDKDF (reference sequence). V was trimmed by 4 bases and J by 0 bases, leaving 19 bases between them.

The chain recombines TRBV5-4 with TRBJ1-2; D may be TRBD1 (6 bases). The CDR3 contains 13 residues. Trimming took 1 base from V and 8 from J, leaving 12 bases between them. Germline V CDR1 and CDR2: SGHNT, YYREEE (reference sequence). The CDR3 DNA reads TGTGCCAGCAGCTTGAGGACAGTCACCGGCTACACCTTC. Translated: CASSLRTVTGYTF.

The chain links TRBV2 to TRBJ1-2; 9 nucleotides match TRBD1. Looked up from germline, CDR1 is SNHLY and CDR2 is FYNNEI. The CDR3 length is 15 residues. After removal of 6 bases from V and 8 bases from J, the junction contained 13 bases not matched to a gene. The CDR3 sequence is CASRPGTGFLRGYTF. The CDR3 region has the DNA TGTGCCAGCAGGCCCGGGACAGGGTTCCTCCGGGGCTACACCTTC.

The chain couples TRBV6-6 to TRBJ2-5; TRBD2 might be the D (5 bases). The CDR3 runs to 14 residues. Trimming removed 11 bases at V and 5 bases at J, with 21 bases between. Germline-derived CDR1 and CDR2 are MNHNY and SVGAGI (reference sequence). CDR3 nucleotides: TGTGCCGGTACGCCTGACTGGCGCGGGGAGACCCAGTACTTC. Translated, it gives CAGTPDWRGETQYF.

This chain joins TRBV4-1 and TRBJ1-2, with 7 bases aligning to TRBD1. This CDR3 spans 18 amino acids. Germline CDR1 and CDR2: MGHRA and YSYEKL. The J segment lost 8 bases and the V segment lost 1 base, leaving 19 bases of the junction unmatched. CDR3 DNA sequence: TGCGCCAGCAGCCAAGGCGAAGTTAGGTTAGACAGGGTTGGAGGCTACACCTTC. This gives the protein CASSQGEVRLDRVGGYTF.